Included here is one T cell receptor (beta chain) sequence, with context. Libraries were prepared by immunoSEQ multiplex PCR; TCRdb keeps only in-frame clonotypes and omits some of them. Among some 80,000 clones listed, over 85% were seen once. This record comes from a study of OX40 agonist ivuxolimab in advanced cancers. Study overall: A male proportion of over 75% was recorded, with mean age around 62 years and range roughly 20 to 85.

This receptor was identified in an adult with an advanced solid tumor such as melanoma, head and neck, liver or kidney cancer. The material sequenced was CD4+ or CD8+ T cells sorted from blood, taken in a trial of the OX40 agonist ivuxolimab.

CDR3 protein: CASSLVSTDTQYF. The CDR3 nucleotides are TGTGCCAGCAGTTTGGTTAGCACAGATACGCAGTATTTT. The chain employs TRBV28 and TRBJ2-3; D ambiguous. The V and J ends lost 3 bases and 0 bases respectively, with 4 bases between them. The CDR3 totals 13 residues. Germline V gene data show CDR1 as MDHEN and CDR2 as SYDVKM. Full variable domain (outside the CDR3, taken from reference TRBV28 and TRBJ2-3): DVKVTQSSRYLVKRTGEKVFLECVQDMDHENMFWYRQDPGLGLRLIYFSYDVKMKEKGDIPEGYSVSREKKERFSLILESASTNQTSMYLCASSLVSTDTQYFGPGTRLTVL.